The TCR beta chain described here comes from a study of metastatic and nonmetastatic thyroid tumors (TCRdb year 2020). General notes on the study: Repertoires from peripheral blood and from tumor or nodule tissue samples of malignant and benign thyroid patients were compared.

Summary of the overall study and its limitations: In both blood and tumor samples, malignant tumors were reported to have significantly higher TCR beta diversity than benign nodules.

None of the patients had been given any treatment before thyroid surgery. Using T-cell receptor beta sequencing, the study looked back at clinical samples from patients collected from the early 2010s to the late 2010s. The table lists this clone with many counts. Its cognate antigen has yet to be identified. The input lacks base qualities; no much larger clone sits a single base away. For CDR1 and CDR2, the germline V gene lists MNHNS and SASEGT. V and J are trimmed by 4 bases and 3 bases, and the gene matches miss 6 bases of the junction. The CDR3 runs 15 amino acids, cysteine and phenylalanine included. The sequence is cut down to CDR3 DNA, 45 bases in frame from base 1. Receptor libraries were prepared by PCR. Reads for this sample came from an Illumina HiSeq 4000. High-throughput sequencing was used to profile the TCR beta-chain CDR3 region of every patient. The authors' analysis ran thus. CDR3 differences across clinicopathological groups were used to build a classifier for discriminating distant-metastatic papillary thyroid cancer patients. The Shannon index was used to assess repertoire diversity, and the Morisita-Horn index was used to assess tumor-blood repertoire similarity. The raw public reads went through TCRdb reprocessing: fastp at Q25, MiXCR clone calling, in-frame beta chains kept. None of the V and J calls come from the authors' own analysis; TCRdb made them. The sample table records about 40,000 clones; 11% of these occur just once. Of the sample, 20% to 25% is held by the ten largest clones.

This clonotype was obtained from a female donor with papillary thyroid cancer or a benign thyroid nodule (not recorded which). Some clones in this sample may be carry-over from other donors' samples. Sequenced input: blood. The chain links TRBV6-1 with TRBJ2-3, and TRBD2 aligns with 8 junction nucleotides. The CDR3 here reads CASSALGLETDTQYF. The bases are TGTGCCAGCAGTGCCCTGGGACTAGAAACAGATACGCAGTATTTT.